This TCR beta chain derives from a study of naive and memory T cell subsets (dated by TCRdb to the late 2010s). For the wider study: The study applied an open-source, UMI-based TCR alpha and beta sequencing pipeline to sorted naive and memory peripheral blood T cell subsets. RNA was DNase-treated and reverse transcribed with TCR constant-region primers, mostly using SuperScript III. The functional CMV T cell responses agreed completely with IgG serology results.

Libraries came from UMI-ligation and nested PCR. The beta constant-region primer was an equimolar mix of two oligonucleotides covering both TRBC1 and TRBC2. Four rounds of PCR, combining the SP2 primer with nested alpha and beta constant-region primers, were used to amplify the ligated cDNA. T4 RNA ligase 1 ligated a single-stranded oligonucleotide carrying the SP2 primer and a 12-nucleotide UMI to the cDNA 3' end. The ligation reaction was kept at 16 degrees C for roughly 18-24 hours. To avoid over-amplification, PCR2 was usually performed as a SYBR Green qPCR and halted once a predetermined threshold was reached. Every purification after the first one was done using Agencourt AMPure XP magnetic beads. Library quantification was done by Qubit, followed by a TapeStation check on which the main peak was expected at around 650 bp. Sequencing of the pooled libraries was done on an Illumina MiSeq using v2 2x251 paired-end kits, which typically yielded about 0.85-2 million reads per sample. Libraries were pooled at 4 nM per sample, and roughly 5-7.5% PhiX was added to improve cluster recognition. For the original study's pipeline: Decombinator assigned V and J genes to Demultiplexor-processed FASTQ reads by tag matching, allowing a single base-pair mismatch. Collapsinator relied on UMIs to fix sequencing errors as well as frequency errors caused by PCR heterogeneity. CDR3Translator translated TCRs and extracted CDR3s from the conserved cysteine to the FGXG phenylalanine, flagging non-productive sequences. Repertoires were subsampled to equal numbers of UMI-defined TCRs before Gini, Shannon entropy and inverse Simpson indices were calculated. Power-law fits to clonotype abundance distributions were performed by maximum likelihood within the linear range. When run on a single naive CD8 sample, MIGEC and the pipeline yielded similar UMI counts, similar unique TCR numbers and similar clonal distributions. In one analysis, naive TCRs also found in any memory subset of the same donor were removed from the naive repertoire. Repertoires were searched for around 7,300 CMV-associated CDR3 sequences compiled from VDJdb and a published dataset. The public reads were reanalyzed by TCRdb: fastp trimming at Q25, MiXCR alignment, in-frame beta chains only. A single entry per CDR3 protein holds the most common genes and DNA from its merged rows. TCRdb, not the original authors, processed these V and J calls. For this sample there are tens of thousands of distinct CDR3 sequences; 8% to 9.5% appear just once. The ten largest make up approximately 1.1% of the sample.

On the study overall, not on this receptor specifically: Clonotypes were defined as single alpha or beta chain sequences, not paired alpha/beta receptors. RNA-based TCR counts may be influenced by expression changes linked to T cell activation and differentiation. In both CD4 and CD8 cells, the Gini index increased while Shannon and inverse Simpson diversity decreased from naive through CM, EM and EMRA. The repertoire findings for the naive and memory subsets could not be validated against a ground truth, as none was available. Following error correction, more than 85% of naive TCR sequences occurred only once, which made naive abundance distributions much steeper than those of memory subsets. A power law was followed by TCR abundance, with an exponent that differed between naive and memory subsets but was consistent across the three individuals. A few larger clonotypes were present in naive repertoires, especially CD8 naive repertoires, and these clonotypes were possibly memory cells re-expressing CD45RA.

TCR alpha and beta chain libraries were amplified separately from the second PCR step onward. Donor CMV status was determined by IFNgamma production from CD4+ T cells after overnight stimulation of fresh PBMCs with CMV viral lysate. CD4 T cells were positively selected with Miltenyi beads, followed by positive selection of CD8 T cells from the CD4-negative fraction. Cells stained for CD3, CD4, CD8, CD45RA, CD27 and a live/dead dye were sorted on a BD Aria II into four subsets by CD45RA and CD27. A few healthy volunteers provided blood, and each donor's sample was split into CD4 and CD8 T cells and then further divided into four differentiation subsets. Roughly 110 ml of peripheral blood was collected from each donor, and PBMC were isolated by Ficoll-Paque PLUS density-gradient centrifugation. After sorting, cells were lysed in RLT buffer, RNA was extracted using a Qiagen RNeasy kit, and the extracted RNA was stored at -80 degrees C.

This clonotype was seen a few times. Its target antigen remains unknown. Per-base quality was not reported, and no clone a single base away is much larger than it. Including cysteine and phenylalanine, the CDR3 has 19 amino acids. Only the CDR3 DNA is retained, 57 bases long and in frame from the first base. CDR1 and CDR2 (SEHNR, FQNEAQ) derive from the germline V gene (reference sequence). Deletion took 0 bases off V and 0 bases off J, with a span of 17 bases between the germline ends. The sequencing sample was made of naive CD8+ T cells from blood. The intended sense of this specimen's cell subset or site label: naive T cells, CD45RA high CD27+. The sequence was obtained from a human donor in good health. The V gene is TRBV7-9 and the J gene is TRBJ1-4; the D gene remains uncertain. The DNA sequence is as follows: TGTGCCAGCAGCTTAGCGCTAAGCGACGGACTCGCAACTAATGAAAAACTGTTTTTT. Its protein product is CASSLALSDGLATNEKLFF.